This entry lists 20 T cell receptor beta chains sequenced from one sample in a study of cytotoxic CD8 clonotypes in ibrutinib-treated CLL. The protocol was immunoSEQ multiplex PCR, while the TCRdb copy is restricted to in-frame clones and leaves out a portion. In the table there are approximately 150,000 clones, around nine tenths of which are singletons. The input for sequencing was PBMCs, taken at disease progression, from a patient treated with ibrutinib. The receptors shown here come from a human donor with chronic lymphocytic leukemia.

CDR3 in DNA: TGTGCCAGCAGTCTTGGTTCGGACAGGTTGAACACTGAAGCTTTCTTT. Translating it yields CASSLGSDRLNTEAFF. This chain connects TRBV27 to TRBJ1-1; 7 bases match TRBD1. Trimming took 5 bases from V and 0 from J; bases not matched to a gene: 9. Per germline, CDR1 MNHEY and CDR2 SMNVEV (reference sequence). The CDR3 consists of 16 residues.

The chain employs TRBV28 and TRBJ2-1, with 9 bases identical to TRBD2. Germline-derived CDR1 and CDR2 are MDHEN and SYDVKM. This CDR3 has 13 amino acids. V lost 7 bases and J lost 7; bases outside the gene matches: 5. CDR3 sequence: CASIAGVYNEQFF. CDR3 coding DNA: TGTGCCAGCATAGCGGGAGTGTATAATGAGCAGTTCTTC.

This chain connects TRBV29-1 to TRBJ2-1; a weak D match, TRBD1 (5 bases). The CDR3 is 10 amino acids. Per the germline V gene, CDR1 is SQVTM and CDR2 is ANQGSEA. Trimming shortened V by 7 bases and J by 9 bases, and 10 bases separated the two germline ends. The CDR3 DNA sequence: TGCAGCGCTGACCAGGGTGAGCAGTTCTTC. It is translated as CSADQGEQFF.

V is TRBV9 and J is TRBJ2-7, with a weak D call TRBD2 (6 bases). V was shortened by 0 bases and J by 7 bases, with 11 bases between the two germline ends. This CDR3 comprises 13 residues. Germline CDR1 SGDLS, CDR2 YYNGEE. The chain's CDR3 is CASSVAGEGEQYF. CDR3 sequence (DNA): TGTGCCAGCAGCGTAGCGGGAGAAGGAGAGCAGTACTTC.

The rearrangement uses TRBV7-2 and TRBJ2-1; possible D gene TRBD1, 5 bases. The CDR3 is 14 amino acids. With 1 base removed from V and 6 bases from J, the gap between germline ends came to 10 bases. The germline V gene encodes CDR1 SGHTA and CDR2 FQGNSA. The CDR3 loop is CASSLDRRGNEQFF. CDR3 DNA: TGTGCCAGCAGCTTAGATCGTAGGGGCAATGAGCAGTTCTTC. The whole variable domain, remainder taken from reference TRBV7-2 and TRBJ2-1, is GAGVSQSPSNKVTEKGKDVELRCDPISGHTALYWYRQSLGQGLEFLIYFQGNSAPDKSGLPSDRFSAERTGGSVSTLTIQRTQQEDSAVYLCASSLDRRGNEQFFGPGTRLTVL.

The chain employs TRBV7-2 and TRBJ2-1; the D is unclear. The germline V and J ends were trimmed by 1 base and 6 bases, with 7 bases remaining between them. The CDR3 extends over 13 amino acids. Germline V gene sequence: CDR1 SGHTA, CDR2 FQGNSA. The CDR3 is CASSLDRSNEQFF. CDR3 DNA sequence: TGTGCCAGCAGCTTAGACCGGAGCAATGAGCAGTTCTTC.

This chain uses TRBV29-1 with TRBJ2-1; possible D gene TRBD1, 6 bases. Germline V lookup: CDR1 SQVTM, CDR2 ANQGSEA. V gave up 6 bases and J gave up 8 bases, with 17 bases separating them. The CDR3 is made up of 13 amino acids. CDR3 region: CSVRLQGKDEQFF. As DNA, the CDR3 is TGCAGCGTCCGTTTACAGGGAAAGGATGAGCAGTTCTTC.

This clone was detected only a few times. J is TRBJ2-3 and V is TRBV9, with 9 bases matching TRBD2. This CDR3 spans 15 amino acids. V lost 2 bases, J lost 4 bases, and 5 bases stayed unmatched. The germline CDR1 and CDR2 sequences are SGDLS and YYNGEE. The CDR3 here is CASSVSGSSSDTQYF. The CDR3 region has the DNA TGTGCCAGCAGCGTTAGCGGGAGTTCCTCAGATACGCAGTATTTT.

The V gene is TRBV7-3, the J gene TRBJ2-3; 11 bases align to TRBD2. Germline V gene lookup returns CDR1 SGHTA and CDR2 FQGTGA. CDR3 length equals 15 residues. The junction had 8 bases not matched to a gene; V was cut back by 5 bases and J by 7 bases. The CDR3 loop reads CASSLPGTSGHTQYF. The CDR3 nucleotides are TGTGCCAGCAGCCTACCCGGGACTAGCGGCCATACGCAGTATTTT. The full variable domain, completed using reference TRBV7-3 and TRBJ2-3, is GAGVSQTPSNKVTEKGKYVELRCDPISGHTALYWYRQSLGQGPEFLIYFQGTGAADDSGLPNDRFFAVRPEGSVSTLKIQRTERGDSAVYLCASSLPGTSGHTQYFGPGTRLTVL.

The chain combines TRBV5-4 with TRBJ2-1; 13 nucleotides align to TRBD2. From germline, CDR1 is SGHNT and CDR2 YYREEE (reference sequence). V trimming: 1 base; J trimming: 7 bases; junction bases outside the gene matches: 8. The CDR3 is made up of 17 amino acids. The CDR3 protein is CASSLTSGRARGNEQFF. As DNA, the CDR3 is TGTGCCAGCAGCTTGACTAGCGGGAGGGCCCGAGGGAATGAGCAGTTCTTC.

This rearrangement joins TRBV30 to TRBJ1-2; D remains ambiguous. The V gene lost 0 bases and the J gene lost 8 bases, with 16 bases spanning the gap. Germline V gene sequence: CDR1 GTSNPN, CDR2 SVGIG (reference sequence). This CDR3 contains 14 residues. In DNA form, the CDR3 reads TGTGCCTGGAGTGTACGCGGGCAGGATGGGGGCTACACCTTC. Protein: CAWSVRGQDGGYTF.

The V gene is TRBV15, the J gene TRBJ2-3, with 9 bases fitting TRBD1. Per the germline V gene, CDR1 is LNHNV and CDR2 is YYDKDF (reference sequence). Trimming took 0 bases from V and 2 from J; bases not matched to a gene: 12. This CDR3 is built from 19 residues. Here the CDR3 DNA reads TGTGCCACCAGCAGAGATATTACAGGGGGCTCAACTCACACAGATACGCAGTATTTT. It yields the protein CATSRDITGGSTHTDTQYF.

The chain couples TRBV7-2 to TRBJ1-3; no clear D gene. The V gene lost 2 bases and the J gene lost 0 bases, with 8 bases spanning the gap. Looked up from germline, CDR1 is SGHTA and CDR2 is FQGNSA. This CDR3 is built from 15 residues. The CDR3 nucleotides read TGTGCCAGCAGCTTACTGCCGATCTCTGGAAACACCATATATTTT. Amino acids: CASSLLPISGNTIYF. Full variable domain (remainder filled in from reference TRBV7-2 and TRBJ1-3): GAGVSQSPSNKVTEKGKDVELRCDPISGHTALYWYRQSLGQGLEFLIYFQGNSAPDKSGLPSDRFSAERTGGSVSTLTIQRTQQEDSAVYLCASSLLPISGNTIYFGEGSWLTVV.

This clone is a singleton in its sample. This same CDR3 is encoded by further DNA sequences in the sample. The rearrangement uses TRBV6-5 and TRBJ2-2; 10 bases fit TRBD1. The CDR3 extends over 14 amino acids. The junction had 1 base not matched to a gene; V was cut back by 5 bases and J by 4 bases. The V gene's germline CDR1 is MNHEY and CDR2 SVGAGI. Here the CDR3 DNA reads TGTGCCAGCAGTCGGACAGGGGGCACCGGGGAGCTGTTTTTT. It yields the protein CASSRTGGTGELFF.

J is TRBJ2-3 and V is TRBV9; tentatively, D is TRBD2 (6 bases). Germline-derived CDR1 and CDR2 are SGDLS and YYNGEE. The CDR3 spans 16 residues. Trimming removed 0 bases at V and 0 bases at J, with 11 bases between. As DNA, the CDR3 is TGTGCCAGCAGCGTAGGGACCGGGACTAGCACAGATACGCAGTATTTT. This sequence encodes CASSVGTGTSTDTQYF.

This clone has just one count. The rearrangement uses TRBV28 and TRBJ1-1; D unresolved. This CDR3 has 14 residues. Germline CDR1 is MDHEN and CDR2 is SYDVKM. V lost 4 bases, J lost 5 bases, and 14 bases lay in between. CDR3 DNA: TGTGCCAGCAGTTCCGAACAAGTAGGGACTGAAGCTTTCTTT. Its translation: CASSSEQVGTEAFF.

The gene calls are TRBV9 and TRBJ2-3; TRBD2 matches at 8 bases. Germline lookup yields CDR1 SGDLS and CDR2 YYNGEE. V lost 3 bases and J lost 3; bases outside the gene matches: 6. The CDR3 contains 15 residues. CDR3 bases: TGTGCCAGCAGCGCTTCAGCGGGAGATACAGATACGCAGTATTTT. Translating gives CASSASAGDTDTQYF.

J is TRBJ2-7 and V is TRBV18, with 8 positions matching TRBD2. Germline CDR1 and CDR2: KGHSH and LQKENI. CDR3 length: 16 residues. Losses at the gene ends were 6 bases for V and 0 bases for J; bases not matched to a gene: 10. CDR3 sequence reads: CASSTRGGSSSYEQYF. CDR3 DNA sequence: TGTGCCAGCTCCACCCGGGGGGGATCAAGCTCCTACGAGCAGTACTTC.

The J gene is TRBJ1-5, the V gene TRBV28; D is possibly TRBD1 (6 bases). The CDR3 is 17 amino acids. Germline V gene sequence: CDR1 MDHEN, CDR2 SYDVKM. V gave up 1 base and J gave up 3 bases, with 16 bases separating them. CDR3 loop: CASSLFSIDRNNQPQHF. Written as DNA, the CDR3 is TGTGCCAGCAGTTTATTCTCCATTGACAGGAACAATCAGCCCCAGCATTTT.

This chain connects TRBV2 to TRBJ2-1; D gene uncertain. Trimming left V 6 bases short and J 8 bases short, with 8 bases between. The CDR3 has 11 residues. Per germline, CDR1 SNHLY and CDR2 FYNNEI. In DNA, the CDR3 is TGTGCCAGCAGCGGTACCGATGAGCAGTTCTTC. Translation gives CASSGTDEQFF.